Below, 7 T cell receptor beta chains from the same sample are listed, as sequenced in a study of T cell repertoires in ileal Crohn's disease. Sequenced by immunoSEQ multiplex PCR; TCRdb stores in-frame clones only, minus some. The data hold several thousand clones, with around 83% observed a single time. The sample comprised ileal tissue. These TCRs come from an adult with Crohn's disease.

This chain connects TRBV5-8 to TRBJ1-5; D unclear. The V end was cut by 4 bases, the J end by 4 bases, with 9 bases between. The germline gives CDR1 SGHTS, CDR2 YDEGEE. The CDR3 has 13 residues. The DNA of the CDR3 is TGTGCCAGCAGCCCTGGGCTGAATCAGCCCCAGCATTTT. Protein product: CASSPGLNQPQHF.

The CDR3 sequence is CASSQVQGENDGYTF. CDR3 nucleotide sequence: TGTGCCAGCAGCCAAGTACAGGGGGAAAATGATGGCTACACCTTC. The chain employs TRBV14 and TRBJ1-2; 8 nucleotides line up with TRBD1. The CDR3 sequence is 15 residues long. Trimming took 1 base from V and 6 from J; bases not matched to a gene: 7. The germline gives CDR1 SGHDN, CDR2 FVKESK. Using reference TRBV14 and TRBJ1-2 for the parts outside the CDR3, the full variable domain is EAGVTQFPSHSVIEKGQTVTLRCDPISGHDNLYWYRRVMGKEIKFLLHFVKESKQDESGMPNNRFLAERTGGTYSTLKVQPAELEDSGVYFCASSQVQGENDGYTFGSGTRLTVV.

This clone was counted a few times. The chain couples TRBV4-1 to TRBJ1-3, with no clear D. The CDR3 contains 17 residues. CDR1 is MGHRA and CDR2 is YSYEKL in the germline V gene. Deletions cut 1 base from V and 0 bases from J, with 13 bases between. The CDR3, as DNA: TGCGCCAGCAGCCAAGGAAACGTGTACGGCTCTGGAAACACCATATATTTT. Residues: CASSQGNVYGSGNTIYF.

The chain recombines TRBV4-2 with TRBJ2-1; D may be TRBD1 or TRBD2 (5 bases each). The CDR3 loop spans 15 amino acids. Germline assignment: CDR1 LGHNA and CDR2 YNFKEQ. The ends were cut back, 1 base at V and 7 bases at J, with 14 bases in the middle. The CDR3 region has the DNA TGTGCCAGCAGCCAAGGAGGGGCCCCTCATAATGAGCAGTTCTTC. Protein sequence: CASSQGGAPHNEQFF.

V and J are TRBV11-2 and TRBJ2-2, with a weak D call TRBD2 (6 bases). V lost 2 bases, J lost 4 bases, and 14 bases lay in between. In germline, CDR1 is SGHAT, CDR2 FQNNGV. The CDR3 has 16 residues. CDR3 region: CASSLMGRGGTGELFF. The CDR3 DNA follows: TGTGCCAGCAGCTTAATGGGGCGGGGAGGCACCGGGGAGCTGTTTTTT.

This CDR3 reads CASRTGAYEQYF. CDR3 bases: TGTGCCAGCCGGACAGGGGCCTACGAGCAGTACTTC. The chain couples TRBV6-1 to TRBJ2-7; 9 positions agree with TRBD1. The CDR3 totals 12 residues. Germline V CDR1 and CDR2: MNHNS, SASEGT. V was pared by 8 bases and J by 2 bases, with 1 base of the junction left unmatched.

The J gene is TRBJ2-5, the V gene TRBV27, with 9 bases fitting TRBD2. This CDR3 is built from 17 residues. Germline-derived CDR1 and CDR2 are MNHEY and SMNVEV (reference sequence). Trimming at V came to 5 bases and at J to 7 bases, leaving 17 bases not matched to a gene. The CDR3 region is CASSAERAGGLLGTQYF. CDR3 coding DNA: TGTGCCAGCAGTGCCGAGCGAGCGGGGGGCCTCCTAGGGACCCAGTACTTC.